The 2 T cell receptor beta chains below all came from one sample that was sequenced in a study of T cells after yellow fever vaccination. In TCRdb, the 5' RACE reads were re-called with MiXCR into one record per CDR3 protein. This sample has 400,000 to 650,000 distinct CDR3 sequences, with around a fifth found just once. The input for sequencing was PBMCs, taken roughly 20 days after the first yellow fever vaccination. The receptors shown here come from a man between 18 and 29 years old who received the YFV17D yellow fever vaccine.

The chain joins TRBV4-2 to TRBJ2-3; 11 positions agree with TRBD2. Germline CDR1 is LGHNA and CDR2 is YNFKEQ. With V trimmed by 0 bases and J by 5 bases, 7 bases remained unmatched. The length of the CDR3 is 17 residues. The DNA for the CDR3 is TGTGCCAGCAGCCAAGATGGGGCTAGCGGGGGGAGAGATACGCAGTATTTT. Amino acids: CASSQDGASGGRDTQYF.

This clonotype was seen a handful of times. The gene calls are TRBV7-9 and TRBJ1-1; D is possibly TRBD1 (5 bases). V was trimmed by 4 bases and J by 0 bases, leaving 12 bases between them. The CDR3 contains 15 residues. Germline CDR1 and CDR2: SEHNR and FQNEAQ (reference sequence). The CDR3 DNA follows: TGTGCCAGCAGCTACCCAGGACACCTGAACACTGAAGCTTTCTTT. It specifies CASSYPGHLNTEAFF.